This TCR beta chain was identified in a study of response to subunit inactivated influenza vaccine. Remarks on this clonotype: Antigen unknown.

TCRdb called the RT-PCR reads again in MiXCR, with one record for every CDR3 protein. The sample lists hundreds of thousands of distinct CDR3 sequences, around 14% occurring once. Study-wide points: It was suggested by the authors that few new T cells are recruited by each seasonal influenza vaccination.

V trimming: 0 bases; J trimming: 3 bases; junction bases outside the gene matches: 4. CDR3 size: 16 residues. Germline V gives CDR1 DFQATT, CDR2 SNEGSKA (reference sequence). The chain couples TRBV20-1 to TRBJ2-1; 11 nucleotides match TRBD2. This clonotype was sampled from a middle-aged man who received an inactivated influenza vaccine. The sequenced sample was PBMCs from blood, obtained roughly 15 days before vaccination. CDR3 amino acids: CSARDGLAGFYNEQFF. CDR3 in DNA: TGCAGTGCTAGAGACGGACTAGCGGGTTTCTACAATGAGCAGTTCTTC.